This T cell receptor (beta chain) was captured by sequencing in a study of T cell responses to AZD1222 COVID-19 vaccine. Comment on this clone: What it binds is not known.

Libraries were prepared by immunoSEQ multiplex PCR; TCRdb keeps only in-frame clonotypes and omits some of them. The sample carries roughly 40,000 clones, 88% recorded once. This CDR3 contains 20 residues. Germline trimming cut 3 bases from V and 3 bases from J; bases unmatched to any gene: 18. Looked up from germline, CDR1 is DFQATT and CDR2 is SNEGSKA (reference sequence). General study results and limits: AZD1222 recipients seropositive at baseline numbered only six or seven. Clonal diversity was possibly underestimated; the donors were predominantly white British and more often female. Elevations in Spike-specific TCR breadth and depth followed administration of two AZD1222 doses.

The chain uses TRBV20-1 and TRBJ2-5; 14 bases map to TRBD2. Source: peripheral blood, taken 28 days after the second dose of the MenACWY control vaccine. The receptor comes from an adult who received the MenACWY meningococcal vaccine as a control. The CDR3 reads CSASRWWGLAGVLCKETQYF. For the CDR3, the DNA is TGCAGTGCTAGTAGATGGTGGGGACTAGCGGGAGTCTTGTGTAAAGAGACCCAGTACTTC.